The clone carrying this T cell receptor (beta chain) was seen only a few times. Per the study methods: Estimation of nucleated cell counts relied on the amplification of reference gene primers. Data came from immunoSEQ multiplex PCR; TCRdb stores just in-frame clones and leaves some out. V, J and clone size are taken as reported in that table, and D and trimming were inferred from the DNA itself. This table has roughly 20,000 clones, 85% appearing once. The germline CDR1 and CDR2 sequences are MNHEY and SMNVEV (reference sequence). V lost 3 bases and J 6 bases, leaving 13 bases between the germline ends. This CDR3 comprises 14 residues. This sample was taken from a study of blood T cell repertoires in COVID-19. Overall study: Researchers got acute and convalescent COVID-19 samples from the United States, Italy and Spain.

Sample: peripheral blood. V is TRBV27 and J is TRBJ2-3, with no clear D. This clonotype was sampled from a human donor with active COVID-19. The donor label of this sample is uncertain. The CDR3 is CASSLRGTGDTQYF. Here the CDR3 DNA reads TGTGCCAGCAGTTTGCGCGGAACCGGGGATACGCAGTATTTT.